This T cell receptor beta chain came from a study of cytomegalovirus exposure and HLA in healthy donors. The study ran its PCR with 60 Vbeta and 13 Jbeta primers. TCRdb's copy holds only in-frame clones and misses some; the assay was immunoSEQ multiplex PCR. The sample has 150,000 to 200,000 clones, 60% to 85% seen once; the top ten hold 7% to 8.5%. Germline V gene data show CDR1 as SGDLS and CDR2 as YYNGEE. The germline V and J ends were trimmed by 0 bases and 8 bases, with 11 bases remaining between them. This CDR3 is 13 amino acids long. For this clone: No antigen is known for it.

Study results and caveats: DRB1 had the most TCR associations and HLA-C the fewest, a later analysis found, with rates varying by HLA locus.

The source of this sequence is a male donor in good health and CMV-seropositive. Sequenced input: PBMCs. The chain is built from TRBV9 and TRBJ1-2; no clear D. As DNA, the CDR3 is TGTGCCAGCAGCGTAGGAGCAGGTGTAGGCTACACCTTC. As protein: CASSVGAGVGYTF.